Presented here are 15 T cell receptor beta chains from one specimen sequenced in a study of vaccination effects on CD4 cells after COVID-19. Clones were sequenced by immunoSEQ multiplex PCR, and TCRdb holds only the in-frame ones, with some missing. The sample includes under 40,000 clones, approximately 67% seen only once; the top ten take 4% to 5%. Isolation of CD4+ T cells took place after 10 days of culture. Their cognate antigens are unknown. Specimen: CD4+ T cells from PBMCs cultured without peptide, collected before COVID-19 vaccination. These receptor sequences come from a human donor who received a COVID-19 vaccine.

J is TRBJ2-6 and V is TRBV5-4; D perhaps matches TRBD2 (7 bases). The CDR3 covers 17 residues. V shed 1 base and J shed 0 bases, with 11 bases lying between them. CDR1 SGHNT and CDR2 YYREEE come from the germline V gene (reference sequence). The CDR3 nucleotides are TGTGCCAGCAGCTTGATAGGGGGGGGCTCTGGGGCCAACGTCCTGACTTTC. It yields the protein CASSLIGGGSGANVLTF.

This chain links TRBV11-3 with TRBJ2-3; 10 bases fit TRBD2. CDR3 length: 14 residues. V shed 4 bases, J shed 6 bases, and the junction held 4 bases outside the gene matches. From germline, CDR1 is SGHNT and CDR2 YENEEA. The CDR3: CASSSSGRPDTQYF. The CDR3 DNA is TGTGCCAGCAGCTCTAGCGGGAGACCCGATACGCAGTATTTT.

The chain has TRBV9 and TRBJ2-3, with 7 bases that match TRBD2. V was pared by 0 bases and J by 5 bases, with 9 bases of the junction left unmatched. The germline V gene encodes CDR1 SGDLS and CDR2 YYNGEE. The CDR3 runs 16 residues. CDR3 in DNA: TGTGCCAGCAGCGTAGATCGCGGGAGTTTCGAAGATACGCAGTATTTT. This translates into CASSVDRGSFEDTQYF.

The rearrangement joins TRBV5-1 to TRBJ2-3; D remains unclear. V lost 2 bases, J lost 0 bases, and 10 bases lay in between. The CDR3 has 15 amino acids. Germline CDR1 reads SGHRS; CDR2 reads YFSETQ. The CDR3 loop reads CASSFDSTSTDTQYF. Here the CDR3 DNA reads TGCGCCAGCAGCTTCGATTCTACTAGCACAGATACGCAGTATTTT. Drawing the rest from reference TRBV5-1 and TRBJ2-3, the complete variable domain is KAGVTQTPRYLIKTRGQQVTLSCSPISGHRSVSWYQQTPGQGLQFLFEYFSETQRNKGNFPGRFSGRQFSNSRSEMNVSTLELGDSALYLCASSFDSTSTDTQYFGPGTRLTVL.

The V gene is TRBV7-9, the J gene TRBJ1-4; D unclear. Trimming stripped 2 bases from V and 0 bases from J, with 13 bases between. There are 17 residues in the CDR3. CDR1 and CDR2 from the germline V gene are SEHNR and FQNEAQ (reference sequence). CDR3 sequence: CASSLMPLRTTNEKLFF. CDR3 coding DNA: TGTGCCAGCAGCTTAATGCCCCTGCGCACAACTAATGAAAAACTGTTTTTT.

The chain joins TRBV6-5 to TRBJ2-1; TRBD2 might be the D (7 bases). V shed 0 bases and J shed 9 bases, with 15 bases lying between them. The CDR3 covers 15 residues. Germline V gene data show CDR1 as MNHEY and CDR2 as SVGAGI. CDR3 nucleotides: TGTGCCAGCAGTTACTCAGGGGGGGTTTGGACTGAGCAGTTCTTC. Translated, it gives CASSYSGGVWTEQFF.

This clone appeared a few times. The CDR3 loop is CASSQVSSRVRTNEKLFF. The CDR3 DNA is TGCGCCAGCAGCCAAGTAAGTAGCAGGGTTCGAACTAATGAAAAACTGTTTTTT. The chain links TRBV4-1 to TRBJ1-4; tentative D call: TRBD1 (5 bases). The V gene lost 1 base and the J gene lost 1 base, with 16 bases spanning the gap. Germline values: CDR1 MGHRA, CDR2 YSYEKL. The CDR3 has 18 residues.

The CDR3 region is CASSLVGQGSSYEQYF. DNA for the CDR3: TGTGCCAGCAGCTTGGTTGGGCAGGGAAGCTCCTACGAGCAGTACTTC. This chain joins TRBV5-5 and TRBJ2-7, with D perhaps TRBD1 (5 bases). The germline V and J ends were trimmed by 0 bases and 0 bases, with 13 bases remaining between them. The CDR3 spans 16 residues. Germline V CDR1 and CDR2: SGHKS, YYEKEE (reference sequence).

The chain has TRBV11-2 and TRBJ1-6; 8 nucleotides agree with TRBD1. V was clipped by 4 bases and J by 8 bases; unmatched bases: 4. Germline lookup yields CDR1 SGHAT and CDR2 FQNNGV. CDR3 length: 14 residues. CDR3 region: CASSWTGYDSPLHF. The CDR3 nucleotides are TGTGCCAGCAGCTGGACAGGGTATGATTCACCCCTCCACTTT.

This clone occurred a few times. The chain uses TRBV3-1 (or the pseudogene TRBV3-2) and TRBJ1-1; D may be TRBD1 (5 bases). This CDR3 comprises 14 residues. Germline CDR1 reads LGHDT; CDR2 reads YNNKEL (reference sequence). Trimming cost V 3 bases and J 1 base, with 9 bases left between them. The CDR3 DNA reads TGTGCCAGCAGCCATGGGGGGTCGAACACTGAAGCTTTCTTT. It specifies CASSHGGSNTEAFF.

V is TRBV6-5 and J is TRBJ2-1; D perhaps matches TRBD1 (6 bases). Germline V gene data show CDR1 as MNHEY and CDR2 as SVGAGI. The CDR3 has 15 amino acids. Trimming took off 6 bases at V and 6 bases at J, with 18 bases between the two ends. The DNA of the CDR3 is TGTGCCAGCAGGGATTCCGGGACACTCTTCAATGAGCAGTTCTTC. Protein sequence: CASRDSGTLFNEQFF.

The V and J genes are TRBV5-4 and TRBJ1-1, with 7 bases aligning to TRBD1. Trimming cost V 4 bases and J 4 bases; bases outside gene matches: 13. The germline gives CDR1 SGHNT, CDR2 YYREEE (reference sequence). This CDR3 contains 16 residues. For the CDR3, the DNA is TGTGCCAGCAGCCCTGGGGGTGACAGGGCCGCCACTGAAGCTTTCTTT. Its translation: CASSPGGDRAATEAFF.

This clone was found a few times. The chain uses TRBV19 and TRBJ2-7; no reliable D call. Germline V gene data show CDR1 as LNHDA and CDR2 as SQIVND (reference sequence). This CDR3 has 13 residues. The V end lost 4 bases, the J end lost 2 bases, and 9 bases lay between the germline ends. CDR3: CASSTGIAYEQYF. The CDR3 DNA is TGTGCCAGTAGTACCGGCATTGCCTACGAGCAGTACTTC.

This clone came up a few times. The chain uses TRBV5-6 and TRBJ2-1; TRBD1 matches at 7 bases. Germline CDR1 is SGHDT and CDR2 is YYEEEE. V lost 0 bases to trimming and J lost 9 bases; unmatched junction nucleotides: 12. CDR3 length: 16 residues. In nucleotides, the CDR3 is TGTGCCAGCAGCTTGGAAATATATTACCGGGACAGTGAGCAGTTCTTC. Translating gives CASSLEIYYRDSEQFF.

This clone showed up just once. The chain has TRBV3-1 (or the pseudogene TRBV3-2) and TRBJ2-1; no definite D call. Trimming took 1 base from V and 0 from J, leaving 13 bases between them. CDR1 and CDR2 from the germline V gene are LGHDT and YNNKEL (reference sequence). This CDR3 comprises 17 residues. This chain's CDR3 is CASSQGFSFISYNEQFF. CDR3 DNA: TGTGCCAGCAGCCAAGGCTTCTCGTTCATCTCCTACAATGAGCAGTTCTTC.